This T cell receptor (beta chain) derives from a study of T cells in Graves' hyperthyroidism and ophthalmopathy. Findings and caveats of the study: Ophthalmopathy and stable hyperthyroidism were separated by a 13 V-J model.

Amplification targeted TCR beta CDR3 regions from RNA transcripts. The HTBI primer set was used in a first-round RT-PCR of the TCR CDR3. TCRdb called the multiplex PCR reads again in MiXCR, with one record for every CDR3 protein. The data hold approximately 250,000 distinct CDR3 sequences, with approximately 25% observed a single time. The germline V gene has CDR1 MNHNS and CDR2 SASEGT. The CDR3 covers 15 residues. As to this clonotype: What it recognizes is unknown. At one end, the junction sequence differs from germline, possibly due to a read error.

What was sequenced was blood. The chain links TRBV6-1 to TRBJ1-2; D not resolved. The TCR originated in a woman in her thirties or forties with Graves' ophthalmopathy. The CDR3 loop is CASSRDKGHIHGHTF. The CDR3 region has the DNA TGTGCCAGCAGCCGGGATAAAGGGCACATTCATGGCCACACCTTC.